One and the same sample provided the 4 T cell receptor beta chains below, sequenced in a study of T-cell memory formation after mild COVID-19. TCRdb used MiXCR to reprocess the 5' RACE reads, holding one entry per CDR3 protein. The sample holds some 200,000 distinct CDR3 sequences, 20% to 25% seen once. Sequenced: PBMCs or a T cell subset sorted from them (not recorded which). These receptor sequences come from an adult woman who had mild COVID-19 (a few samples of this study predate the infection). Cell type and time point are not known.

This clonotype has just a few counts. V and J are TRBV7-9 and TRBJ2-1, with 7 bases fitting TRBD1. Germline V lookup: CDR1 SEHNR, CDR2 FQNEAQ (reference sequence). The CDR3 is 14 amino acids. V shed 5 bases, J shed 10 bases, and the junction held 11 bases outside the gene matches. The CDR3 reads CASSHETGSREQFF. CDR3 DNA: TGTGCCAGCAGCCACGAGACAGGGTCCCGAGAGCAGTTCTTC.

J is TRBJ2-7 and V is TRBV29-1; 8 bases are shared with TRBD1. Unmatched junction bases numbered 8, after V lost 7 bases and J lost 3 bases. Looked up from germline, CDR1 is SQVTM and CDR2 is ANQGSEA. CDR3 size: 13 residues. In DNA form, the CDR3 reads TGCAGCGCCAGTCCAGGACAGGGCTACGAGCAGTACTTC. It encodes CSASPGQGYEQYF.

This clonotype was detected only a few times. J is TRBJ1-2 and V is TRBV4-2, with TRBD1 matching over 12 bases. From germline, CDR1 is LGHNA and CDR2 YNFKEQ. This CDR3 has 15 residues. With 3 bases clipped from V and 7 bases from J, the junction kept 6 bases outside the gene matches. Here the CDR3 reads CASSHPGQGAGGYTF. CDR3 in DNA: TGTGCCAGCAGCCATCCGGGACAGGGGGCTGGTGGCTACACCTTC.

V is TRBV7-6 and J is TRBJ2-1, with D unclear. The CDR3 runs 15 residues. With 5 bases removed from V and 0 bases from J, the gap between germline ends came to 11 bases. Looked up from germline, CDR1 is SGHVS and CDR2 is FNYEAQ. The CDR3 loop reads CASSRRASSYNEQFF. The DNA of the CDR3 is TGTGCCAGCAGCCGGAGAGCGAGCTCCTACAATGAGCAGTTCTTC.